This TCR beta chain came from a study of shared clonotypes between healthy human individuals (dated by TCRdb to the early 2020s). Notes on the research overall: A couple of women and a few men aged 18 to 49 years were included in the cohort. For each donor, CD4 naive and CD4 memory were each run on three plates, CD8 naive on two plates, and CD8 memory on one plate. The study deeply sequenced blood TCR repertoires of several healthy adults to estimate repertoire size and the extent of clonotype sharing between individuals. Libraries were prepared and TCR repertoires were sequenced by different laboratories using diverse techniques, in order to increase sequencing depth and limit assay-specific biases. Leukapheresis yielded between about 0.9 and 10 billion PBMCs per donor.

Using the deep immunoSEQ assay, multiplex PCR amplified TCR CDR3 regions from genomic DNA. Extracted genomic DNA from each cell subset was distributed evenly across all wells of several immunoSEQ 96-well plates, and each plate was treated as a replicate. For sorted subsets, roughly 0.2 ug genomic DNA, equal to about 30,000 T cell genomes, was loaded into each replicate PCR. Purified libraries were measured with a Qubit 3.0 fluorometer, size-checked on a Bioanalyzer 2100, and measured again with the KAPA Library Quantification kit. Every immunoSEQ 96-well plate was sequenced on a separate single-read 150-cycle Illumina NextSeq 550 flow cell. For the original study's pipeline: Because only junctional sequences without quality scores were contained in the immunoSEQ output, filtering matching that applied to full-length reads could not be performed. To assign V/J genes and CDR3, sequences were annotated using PyIR, a Python wrapper for IgBLAST v1.9, with IMGT germline references. Reads with weak V/J assignments (E-value above 1e-6), missing CDR3, stop codons, out-of-frame junctions, or ambiguous translated residues were removed. V3J clonotypes were defined as sequences sharing the same inferred V gene, J gene, and CDR3 amino acid sequence. To compute the percentage overlap between repertoires, the number of shared unique clonotypes was divided by the size of the smaller repertoire. Richness of each repertoire was evaluated using RTK rarefaction, the Chao1 estimator, and Recon v2.1 estimates of unobserved clonotypes. OLGA was used to compute generation probabilities for all TCRbeta clonotypes that the gDNA method yielded from a few donors. Held by TCRdb, this immuneACCESS table contains in-frame sequences only and omits some clones. Under half of the omission traces to an unresolved V gene where checked; the cause of the rest is unknown. The D gene and trimming were derived from the DNA, and the V and J assignments and clone size from that table. The sample records about 710,000 clones, roughly 72% of which are singletons. About 1.8% of the sample comes from the top ten.

Donors were healthy HIV-negative adults with no recently reported acute infections or vaccinations. Every donor was a Caucasian adult living in Nashville, Tennessee, USA. CD4+ T cells were enriched by magnetic negative selection; naive cells were then positively selected on CD45RA, and the negative fraction formed the memory subset. After blood collection by leukapheresis, PBMCs were isolated using Ficoll-Histopaque density gradient centrifugation and then cryopreserved in the vapor phase of liquid nitrogen. Analytical flow cytometry was used to check the purity and quantity of each magnetically sorted T cell population. Genomic DNA was isolated from every sorted fraction and measured by UV absorbance on a Nanodrop 2000c. The paper's findings and limits, for the study overall: Based on pairwise subsampling, the degree of clonotype sharing among donors was expected to be affected by sequencing depth. Only blood was sampled, and tissue TCR repertoires likely differ from those in blood. Larger estimated clonotype richness was generally found for naive subsets than for memory subsets. The small number of donors limited the genetic and exposure-history diversity represented. Even with the large sequencing depth, rarefaction of the sorted-subset datasets indicated that sequencing was incomplete. When a few donors were compared, the shared fraction of clonotypes was around 5% for naive CD4, about 4% for naive CD8, about 2.4% for memory CD4, and roughly 0.4% for memory CD8. Compared with non-shared clonotypes, clonotypes shared by all four sorted-subset donors had higher generation probabilities.

Notes on this clone: Its antigen specificity is not known. No base-level quality is on record; no much larger clone is a single base apart.

The clonotype comes from a woman in her twenties or thirties in good health. The material sequenced was memory CD4+ T cells sorted from blood. The intended sense of this specimen's cell subset or site label: CD45RA-negative fraction.

The DNA is as follows: TGTGCCAGCTCACCACAAGCGGGACAAATAGGCACGAATGAGCAGTTCTTC. Translated, it reads CASSPQAGQIGTNEQFF. The chain is made from TRBV18 and TRBJ2-1, with TRBD2 perhaps the D gene, on 7 matching bases. The junction shows trimming of 1 base on V and 7 bases on J, plus 20 bases between the germline ends. Including the terminal cysteine and phenylalanine, the CDR3 comprises 17 residues. The sequence is cut down to CDR3 DNA, 51 bases in frame from base 1. Based on the germline V gene, the CDR1 and CDR2 sequences are KGHSH and LQKENI.